These 8 T cell receptor beta chains were sequenced from one sample in a study of T cells after yellow fever vaccination. Using its own MiXCR run on the 5' RACE reads, TCRdb lists one record per CDR3 protein. The data contain some 350,000 distinct CDR3 sequences, over 8% of them singletons. Sequenced here: PBMCs, sampled on the day of the first yellow fever vaccination. The receptors here all came from a man aged 18-30 years who received the YFV17D yellow fever vaccine.

The chain is built from TRBV12-3 or TRBV12-4 and TRBJ2-1; 9 bases map to TRBD2. The CDR3 has 15 residues. V lost 7 bases to trimming and J lost 10 bases; unmatched junction nucleotides: 14. In nucleotides, the CDR3 is TGTGCCAGCACCCCAGCGGGGGGCCCTTCCGCGGAGCAGTTCTTC. Its translation is CASTPAGGPSAEQFF.

This clonotype has more than one count but fewer than ten. V and J are TRBV19 and TRBJ1-2; tentatively, D is TRBD1 (6 bases). This CDR3 is built from 16 residues. V was clipped by 4 bases and J by 6 bases, with 21 bases between them. CDR1 is LNHDA, CDR2 SQIVND, per germline (reference sequence). CDR3: CASSTRTAFSSDGYTF. For the CDR3, the DNA is TGTGCCAGTAGTACACGGACAGCGTTTTCCTCAGATGGCTACACCTTC.

This clonotype has at least ten counts. The CDR3 sequence: CASSPRTGREQYF. CDR3 bases: TGTGCCAGCAGCCCGCGGACAGGGAGAGAGCAGTACTTC. The gene calls are TRBV7-2 and TRBJ2-7, with TRBD1 matching over 8 bases. Unmatched junction bases numbered 7, after V lost 5 bases and J lost 7 bases. Germline CDR1 reads SGHTA; CDR2 reads FQGNSA. This CDR3 spans 13 amino acids.

This clonotype was seen more than once but under ten times. V usage is TRBV21-1 and J usage is TRBJ2-7; the table's D gene call, TRBD1, was not cross checked with the DNA. TRBV21-1 is a documented pseudogene. The CDR3 totals 16 residues. CDR3 loop: CASSKARTGGWSEQYV. The CDR3 nucleotides are TGTGCCAGCAGCAAGGCGAGGACAGGGGGTTGGTCCGAGCAGTACGTC.

Ten or more counts support this clonotype. V and J are TRBV7-2 and TRBJ1-5, with D uncertain. This CDR3 region has 12 residues. Germline V gene data show CDR1 as SGHTA and CDR2 as FQGNSA. V was pared by 4 bases and J by 13 bases, with 14 bases between. The CDR3 region is CASSSQPGPQHF. CDR3 bases: TGTGCCAGCAGCTCCCAACCGGGTCCTCAGCATTTT.

This clonotype was counted ten times or more. This sequence joins TRBV19 and TRBJ2-3; D might be TRBD1 (5 bases). V lost 9 bases, J lost 4 bases, and 14 bases lay in between. The CDR3 covers 13 residues. Germline V gives CDR1 LNHDA, CDR2 SQIVND (reference sequence). CDR3 nucleotide sequence: TGTGCCAGCGACCAGGGCGTCGCAGATACGCAGTATTTT. Encoded protein: CASDQGVADTQYF. The complete variable domain, with remaining parts taken from reference TRBV19 and TRBJ2-3, reads DGGITQSPKYLFRKEGQNVTLSCEQNLNHDAMYWYRQDPGQGLRLIYYSQIVNDFQKGDIAEGYSVSREKKESFPLTVTSAQKNPTAFYLCASDQGVADTQYFGPGTRLTVL.

This clonotype was detected ten times or more. V is TRBV7-9 and J is TRBJ1-2; a possible D gene is TRBD1 (6 bases). The CDR3 has 14 residues. The ends were cut back, 6 bases at V and 5 bases at J, with 16 bases in the middle. CDR1 and CDR2 (germline): SEHNR, FQNEAQ (reference sequence). The CDR3 loop reads CASSSPSRGYGYTF. The CDR3 DNA is TGTGCCAGCAGTTCCCCGAGCAGGGGTTATGGCTACACCTTC. Drawing the rest from reference TRBV7-9 and TRBJ1-2, the complete variable domain is DTGVSQNPRHKITKRGQNVTFRCDPISEHNRLYWYRQTLGQGPEFLTYFQNEAQLEKSRLLSDRFSAERPKGSFSTLEIQRTEQGDSAMYLCASSSPSRGYGYTFGSGTRLTVV.

This chain links TRBV15 with TRBJ2-2, with D perhaps assigned TRBD1 or TRBD2 (6 bases each). V dropped 6 bases and J dropped 5 bases, with 13 bases sitting between them. This CDR3 contains 14 residues. Germline loops: CDR1 LNHNV, CDR2 YYDKDF (reference sequence). CDR3 coding DNA: TGTGCCACCAGGATAACAGGGACTACCGGGGAGCTGTTTTTT. The encoded protein is CATRITGTTGELFF.